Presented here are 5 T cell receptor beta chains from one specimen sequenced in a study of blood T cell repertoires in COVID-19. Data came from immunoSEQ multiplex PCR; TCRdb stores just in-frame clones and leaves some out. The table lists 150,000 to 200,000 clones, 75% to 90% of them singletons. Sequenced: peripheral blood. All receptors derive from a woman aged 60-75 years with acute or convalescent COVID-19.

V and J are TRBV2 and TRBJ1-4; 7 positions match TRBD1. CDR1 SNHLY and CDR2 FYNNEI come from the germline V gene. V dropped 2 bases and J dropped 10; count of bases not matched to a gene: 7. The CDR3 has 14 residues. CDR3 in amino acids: CASSELRTGGKLFF. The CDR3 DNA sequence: TGTGCCAGCAGTGAACTTCGGACAGGCGGAAAACTGTTTTTT. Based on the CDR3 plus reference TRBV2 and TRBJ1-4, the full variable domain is EPEVTQTPSHQVTQMGQEVILRCVPISNHLYFYWYRQILGQKVEFLVSFYNNEISEKSEIFDDQFSVERPDGSNFTLKIRSTKLEDSAMYFCASSELRTGGKLFFGSGTQLSVL.

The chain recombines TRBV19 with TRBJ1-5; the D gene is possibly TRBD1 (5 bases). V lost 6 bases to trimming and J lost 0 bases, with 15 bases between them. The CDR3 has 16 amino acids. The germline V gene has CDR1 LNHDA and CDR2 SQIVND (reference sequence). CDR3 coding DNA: TGTGCCAGTAGAACTACAGGTTACTATAGCAATCAGCCCCAGCATTTT. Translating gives CASRTTGYYSNQPQHF.

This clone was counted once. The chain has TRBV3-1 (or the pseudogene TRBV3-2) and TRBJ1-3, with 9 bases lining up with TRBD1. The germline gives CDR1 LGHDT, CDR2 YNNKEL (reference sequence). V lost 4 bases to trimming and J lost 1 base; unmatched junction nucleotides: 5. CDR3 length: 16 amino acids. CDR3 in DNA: TGTGCCAGCAGCCCCGGGACAGGGAGGTCTGGAAACACCATATATTTT. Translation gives CASSPGTGRSGNTIYF.

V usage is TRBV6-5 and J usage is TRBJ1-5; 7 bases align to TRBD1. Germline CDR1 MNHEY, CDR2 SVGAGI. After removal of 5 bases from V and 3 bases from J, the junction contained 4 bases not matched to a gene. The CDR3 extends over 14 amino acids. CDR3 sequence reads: CASSRQGYNQPQHF. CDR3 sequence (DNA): TGTGCCAGCAGTAGACAGGGTTACAATCAGCCCCAGCATTTT.

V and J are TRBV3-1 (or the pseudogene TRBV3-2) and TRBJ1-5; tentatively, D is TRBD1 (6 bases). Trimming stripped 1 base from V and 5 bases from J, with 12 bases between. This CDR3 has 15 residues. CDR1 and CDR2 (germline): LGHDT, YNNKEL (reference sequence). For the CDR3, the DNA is TGTGCCAGCAGCCAAGGAGGACGACAGGATCAGCCCCAGCATTTT. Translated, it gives CASSQGGRQDQPQHF.